The rows below give T cell receptor beta chains drawn from one sample of a study of blood T cell repertoires in COVID-19. Repertoires were generated with immunoSEQ multiplex PCR, while TCRdb's copy carries only in-frame clones and drops some. The repertoire has more than 250,000 clones, approximately 87% of them found once; the top ten carry under 5.5%. The sequenced material came from PBMCs or T cells enriched from blood (not recorded which). The receptors here all came from a woman between 25 and 40 years old who had recovered from COVID-19. The CDR3 runs from the conserved cysteine through the conserved F or W. D genes are given only for firm matches. The size entry is marked missing in some rows and otherwise reads once, few, many or a size class.

-,TRBV7-8,TRBJ2-5,TRBD1,CASSRGQQETQYF,TGTGCCAGCAGCCGGGGACAGCAAGAGACCCAGTACTTC
-,TRBV2,TRBJ1-1,TRBD1,CASRDRGIGEAFF,TGTGCCAGCAGGGACAGGGGAATCGGGGAAGCTTTCTTT
-,TRBV20-1,TRBJ2-7,-,CSAWGAAEQYF,TGCAGTGCTTGGGGAGCTGCCGAGCAGTACTTC
-,TRBV29-1,TRBJ1-1,TRBD1,CSAGDRKNTEAFF,TGCAGCGCCGGGGACAGGAAGAACACTGAAGCTTTCTTT
-,TRBV19,TRBJ2-7,-,CASSMGAGYFYEQYF,TGTGCCAGTAGTATGGGAGCCGGTTACTTCTACGAGCAGTACTTC
-,TRBV7-2,TRBJ1-2,TRBD1,CASSMGQLNYGYTF,TGTGCCAGCAGCATGGGACAGCTTAACTATGGCTACACCTTC
-,TRBV5-1,TRBJ1-1,-,CASSLKGRQDEAFF,TGCGCCAGCAGCTTGAAGGGCCGACAGGATGAAGCTTTCTTT
-,TRBV9,TRBJ1-3,-,CASSVVGRTGNTIYF,TGTGCCAGCAGCGTAGTGGGGCGAACTGGAAACACCATATATTTT
few,TRBV29-1,TRBJ2-2,-,CSAFVGLQTGELFF,TGCAGCGCCTTCGTGGGGCTTCAGACCGGGGAGCTGTTTTTT
-,TRBV11-1,TRBJ2-3,TRBD2,CASSPNYGRGGHTQYF,TGTGCCAGCAGCCCTAACTACGGACGGGGGGGGCATACGCAGTATTTT
once,TRBV3-1/TRBV3-2,TRBJ2-2,-,CASSQNQRASNTGELFF,TGTGCCAGCAGCCAAAATCAGAGGGCATCAAACACCGGGGAGCTGTTTTTT
-,TRBV6-5,TRBJ1-2,TRBD1,CASSYWDREGYGYTF,TGTGCCAGCAGTTACTGGGACAGGGAGGGGTATGGCTACACCTTC
-,TRBV2,TRBJ1-1,TRBD1,CAGKTGPQPNTEAFF,TGTGCCGGCAAGACAGGGCCCCAACCGAACACTGAAGCTTTCTTT
once,TRBV10-3,TRBJ2-7,TRBD1,CAISKGTGETSYEQYF,TGTGCCATCAGTAAAGGGACAGGGGAAACGTCCTACGAGCAGTACTTC
-,TRBV9,TRBJ2-2,-,CASSATTGAGTGELFF,TGTGCCAGCAGCGCTACGACTGGGGCCGGGACCGGGGAGCTGTTTTTT
-,TRBV7-9,TRBJ2-1,-,CASRPGGYNEQFF,TGTGCCAGCAGGCCCGGGGGATACAATGAGCAGTTCTTC
-,TRBV9,TRBJ2-1,-,CASSVRVEDEQFF,TGTGCCAGCAGTGTCCGAGTGGAGGATGAGCAGTTCTTC
-,TRBV4-2,TRBJ1-5,-,CASSQTAGEGNQPQHF,TGTGCCAGCAGCCAAACCGCGGGGGAAGGCAATCAGCCCCAGCATTTT
-,TRBV19,TRBJ1-5,TRBD1,CASSIADRVGQPQHF,TGTGCCAGTAGTATTGCGGACAGGGTGGGTCAGCCCCAGCATTTT
-,TRBV19,TRBJ1-1,TRBD1,CASNLGQGNTEAFF,TGTGCCAGTAACCTCGGACAGGGGAACACTGAAGCTTTCTTT
-,TRBV5-1,TRBJ1-1,TRBD1,CASSSGTGIEAFF,TGCGCCAGCAGCTCCGGGACAGGGATTGAAGCTTTCTTT
-,TRBV2,TRBJ2-3,-,CASSEARTSTDTQYF,TGTGCCAGCAGTGAAGCGCGGACTAGCACAGATACGCAGTATTTT
-,TRBV5-1,TRBJ2-7,TRBD1,CASSWGQLSEQYF,TGCGCCAGCAGCTGGGGACAGCTCTCCGAGCAGTACTTC
-,TRBV7-9,TRBJ1-2,-,CASSELRGVYGYTF,TGTGCCAGCAGCGAACTACGGGGAGTCTATGGCTACACCTTC
-,TRBV7-8,TRBJ2-4,TRBD2,CASSFLAGRAKNIQYF,TGTGCCAGCAGCTTTTTAGCGGGGAGAGCCAAAAACATTCAGTACTTC
-,TRBV12-5,TRBJ1-1,TRBD1,CASGRPRDRVMNTEAFF,TGTGCTAGTGGTCGCCCGCGGGACAGGGTCATGAACACTGAAGCTTTCTTT
-,TRBV5-8,TRBJ1-1,-,CASTFRGKNTEAFF,TGTGCCAGCACCTTCAGGGGAAAGAACACTGAAGCTTTCTTT
-,TRBV24-1,TRBJ2-1,TRBD2,CATTGTSGGPHNEQFF,TGTGCCACCACCGGGACTAGCGGGGGGCCCCACAATGAGCAGTTCTTC
-,TRBV27,TRBJ1-1,TRBD1,CASSYRGYQRNTEAFF,TGTGCCAGCAGTTACAGGGGATACCAGAGGAACACTGAAGCTTTCTTT
-,TRBV28,TRBJ1-1,-,CASSLGRAWTEAFF,TGTGCCAGCAGTTTGGGGAGGGCTTGGACTGAAGCTTTCTTT
-,TRBV7-2,TRBJ2-7,-,CASSQRTGFHEQYF,TGTGCCAGCAGCCAACGCACAGGGTTCCACGAGCAGTACTTC